Listed below are T cell receptor beta chains from one sample, sequenced in a study of blood T cells in healthy people across ages. TCRdb fed the 5' RACE reads into MiXCR, producing one record per CDR3 protein. This table holds around 1,600,000 distinct CDR3 sequences, around 40% found once. Sequencing input: blood. These receptors all come from a woman aged 18-29 years in good health. CDR3s include the opening cysteine and the closing phenylalanine or tryptophan. A D gene is named only where the DNA matches it firmly. Only some rows state a clone size, as once, few, many or a class for expanded clones.

CDR3aa: CASSPSHNMNTEAFF
CDR3nt: TGTGCCAGCAGCCCGTCCCACAACATGAACACTGAAGCTTTCTTT
abundance: .
j_gene: TRBJ1-1
d_gene: .
v_gene: TRBV28

CDR3aa: CSVAGGLDEPLHF
CDR3nt: TGCAGCGTTGCCGGGGGCTTGGATGAACCCCTCCACTTT
abundance: .
j_gene: TRBJ1-6
d_gene: .
v_gene: TRBV29-1

CDR3aa: CAGAFSGRGTGELFF
CDR3nt: TGTGCCGGGGCTTTCTCAGGGCGTGGCACCGGGGAGCTGTTTTTT
abundance: .
j_gene: TRBJ2-2
d_gene: .
v_gene: TRBV6-2/TRBV6-3

CDR3aa: CASSWEGTEYEQYF
CDR3nt: TGTGCCAGCAGTTGGGAGGGGACAGAATACGAGCAGTACTTC
abundance: few
j_gene: TRBJ2-7
d_gene: .
v_gene: TRBV6-6

CDR3aa: CASSFPTGEQYF
CDR3nt: TGCGCCAGCAGCTTCCCGACCGGGGAGCAGTACTTC
abundance: .
j_gene: TRBJ2-7
d_gene: .
v_gene: TRBV5-1

CDR3aa: CSATLRGDLSYNEQYF
CDR3nt: TGCAGTGCTACCCTCCGGGGGGACCTTAGCTACAATGAGCAGTACTTC
abundance: .
j_gene: TRBJ2-7
d_gene: TRBD2
v_gene: TRBV20-1

CDR3aa: CASSLVSGSSREQFF
CDR3nt: TGTGCCAGCAGCTTAGTTAGCGGAAGCTCACGGGAGCAGTTCTTC
abundance: once
j_gene: TRBJ2-1
d_gene: .
v_gene: TRBV7-8

CDR3aa: CASSSSAGSYEQYF
CDR3nt: TGTGCCAGCAGCTCCTCGGCAGGCTCCTACGAGCAGTACTTC
abundance: many
j_gene: TRBJ2-7
d_gene: .
v_gene: TRBV11-2

CDR3aa: CASSLGGARNEQFF
CDR3nt: TGTGCCAGCAGCTTAGGAGGGGCCCGCAATGAGCAGTTCTTC
abundance: few
j_gene: TRBJ2-1
d_gene: .
v_gene: TRBV7-2

CDR3aa: CSASRRGSSYEQYF
CDR3nt: TGCAGTGCTAGTAGACGCGGGAGCTCCTACGAGCAGTACTTC
abundance: few
j_gene: TRBJ2-7
d_gene: TRBD2
v_gene: TRBV20-1

CDR3aa: CASSFLRERLTSTDTQYF
CDR3nt: TGTGCCAGCAGCTTTCTACGGGAGAGACTTACTAGCACAGATACGCAGTATTTT
abundance: many
j_gene: TRBJ2-3
d_gene: .
v_gene: TRBV7-4

CDR3aa: CASSPENPGNLANYGYTF
CDR3nt: TGTGCCAGCAGCCCCGAAAACCCAGGAAATTTAGCTAACTATGGCTACACCTTC
abundance: .
j_gene: TRBJ1-2
d_gene: .
v_gene: TRBV9

CDR3aa: CASSQPGQAQETQYF
CDR3nt: TGTGCCAGCAGCCAACCGGGACAGGCCCAAGAGACCCAGTACTTC
abundance: .
j_gene: TRBJ2-5
d_gene: TRBD1
v_gene: TRBV4-2

CDR3aa: CASLRFKGQRNTEAFF
CDR3nt: TGCGCCAGCTTACGTTTCAAGGGACAGAGGAACACTGAAGCTTTCTTT
abundance: .
j_gene: TRBJ1-1
d_gene: TRBD1
v_gene: TRBV4-1

CDR3aa: CASSFEGVAYNEQFF
CDR3nt: TGTGCCAGCAGCTTTGAAGGGGTGGCCTACAATGAGCAGTTCTTC
abundance: .
j_gene: TRBJ2-1
d_gene: .
v_gene: TRBV11-2

CDR3aa: CASSFSGTSGSQDEQFF
CDR3nt: TGTGCCAGCAGCTTCTCCGGGACTAGCGGGAGTCAGGATGAGCAGTTCTTC
abundance: few
j_gene: TRBJ2-1
d_gene: TRBD2
v_gene: TRBV7-9

CDR3aa: CASSLAAGTNEKLFF
CDR3nt: TGTGCCAGCAGCTTAGCGGCTGGAACTAATGAAAAACTGTTTTTT
abundance: few
j_gene: TRBJ1-4
d_gene: .
v_gene: TRBV7-2

CDR3aa: CSAREAGAGVSDTQYF
CDR3nt: TGCAGTGCTAGAGAGGCCGGGGCGGGAGTTTCAGATACGCAGTATTTT
abundance: .
j_gene: TRBJ2-3
d_gene: TRBD2
v_gene: TRBV20-1

CDR3aa: CASSQGMGTQYF
CDR3nt: TGTGCCAGCAGCCAAGGGATGGGGACCCAGTACTTC
abundance: few
j_gene: TRBJ2-5
d_gene: .
v_gene: TRBV11-2

CDR3aa: CASSTPDNRGAAFF
CDR3nt: TGTGCCAGCAGCACACCCGACAACAGGGGGGCAGCTTTCTTT
abundance: few
j_gene: TRBJ1-1
d_gene: TRBD1
v_gene: TRBV7-9

CDR3aa: CSARDSSGRAQETQFF
CDR3nt: TGCAGTGCTAGAGATTCTTCGGGGCGGGCACAAGAGACCCAGTTCTTC
abundance: .
j_gene: TRBJ2-1
d_gene: .
v_gene: TRBV20-1

CDR3aa: CSARVARGADTQYF
CDR3nt: TGCAGTGCTAGAGTAGCAAGAGGAGCAGATACGCAGTATTTT
abundance: .
j_gene: TRBJ2-3
d_gene: .
v_gene: TRBV20-1

CDR3aa: CASSLEKFNYGYTF
CDR3nt: TGCGCCAGCAGCTTGGAAAAATTCAACTATGGCTACACCTTC
abundance: once
j_gene: TRBJ1-2
d_gene: .
v_gene: TRBV5-1

CDR3aa: CASSRQRIANEKLFF
CDR3nt: TGTGCCAGCAGTAGACAGCGTATAGCTAATGAAAAACTGTTTTTT
abundance: once
j_gene: TRBJ1-4
d_gene: .
v_gene: TRBV2

CDR3aa: CAISESTRGYTF
CDR3nt: TGTGCCATCAGTGAGTCGACTCGAGGCTACACCTTC
abundance: many
j_gene: TRBJ1-2
d_gene: .
v_gene: TRBV10-3

CDR3aa: CASSLSGNQETQYF
CDR3nt: TGTGCCAGCAGTCTAAGCGGAAACCAAGAGACCCAGTACTTC
abundance: many
j_gene: TRBJ2-5
d_gene: .
v_gene: TRBV11-3

CDR3aa: CASSEAKQVGYTF
CDR3nt: TGTGCCAGCAGTGAAGCGAAACAAGTCGGCTACACCTTC
abundance: few
j_gene: TRBJ1-2
d_gene: .
v_gene: TRBV2

CDR3aa: CSAAKKRETQYF
CDR3nt: TGCAGTGCTGCTAAGAAAAGGGAGACCCAGTACTTC
abundance: .
j_gene: TRBJ2-5
d_gene: .
v_gene: TRBV20-1

CDR3aa: CASSQDSGTSFRDTQYF
CDR3nt: TGCGCCAGCAGCCAAGATTCGGGGACTAGCTTTCGAGATACGCAGTATTTT
abundance: .
j_gene: TRBJ2-3
d_gene: TRBD2
v_gene: TRBV4-3

CDR3aa: CASSATSGGRGTQYF
CDR3nt: TGTGCCAGCAGCGCGACTAGCGGGGGGCGAGGTACGCAGTATTTT
abundance: few
j_gene: TRBJ2-3
d_gene: TRBD2
v_gene: TRBV9

CDR3aa: CASSQAGPAKNIQYF
CDR3nt: TGTGCCAGCAGCCAAGCAGGGCCAGCCAAAAACATTCAGTACTTC
abundance: .
j_gene: TRBJ2-4
d_gene: .
v_gene: TRBV14

CDR3aa: CSVEVLRIGDIDYGYTF
CDR3nt: TGCAGCGTTGAAGTATTGAGGATCGGGGACATCGACTATGGCTACACCTTC
abundance: .
j_gene: TRBJ1-2
d_gene: .
v_gene: TRBV29-1

CDR3aa: CASSVGPKGQETQYF
CDR3nt: TGTGCCAGCAGCGTAGGGCCAAAGGGCCAAGAGACCCAGTACTTC
abundance: few
j_gene: TRBJ2-5
d_gene: .
v_gene: TRBV9

CDR3aa: CSARVVSGFYNEQFF
CDR3nt: TGCAGTGCTAGAGTAGTGAGCGGATTTTACAATGAGCAGTTCTTC
abundance: few
j_gene: TRBJ2-1
d_gene: .
v_gene: TRBV20-1

CDR3aa: CASREGSQETQYF
CDR3nt: TGTGCCAGCAGAGAGGGTAGTCAAGAGACCCAGTACTTC
abundance: .
j_gene: TRBJ2-5
d_gene: .
v_gene: TRBV11-2

CDR3aa: CATSDPGTGQNQPQHF
CDR3nt: TGTGCCACCAGTGACCCCGGGACAGGGCAAAATCAGCCCCAGCATTTT
abundance: .
j_gene: TRBJ1-5
d_gene: TRBD1
v_gene: TRBV24-1

CDR3aa: CASSRTSGEGFF
CDR3nt: TGTGCCAGCAGCCGGACTAGCGGTGAGGGGTTCTTC
abundance: few
j_gene: TRBJ2-1
d_gene: TRBD2
v_gene: TRBV12-3/TRBV12-4

CDR3aa: CSAARQGWSWDSPLHF
CDR3nt: TGCAGTGCTGCAAGACAGGGGTGGTCTTGGGATTCACCCCTCCACTTT
abundance: .
j_gene: TRBJ1-6
d_gene: TRBD1
v_gene: TRBV20-1